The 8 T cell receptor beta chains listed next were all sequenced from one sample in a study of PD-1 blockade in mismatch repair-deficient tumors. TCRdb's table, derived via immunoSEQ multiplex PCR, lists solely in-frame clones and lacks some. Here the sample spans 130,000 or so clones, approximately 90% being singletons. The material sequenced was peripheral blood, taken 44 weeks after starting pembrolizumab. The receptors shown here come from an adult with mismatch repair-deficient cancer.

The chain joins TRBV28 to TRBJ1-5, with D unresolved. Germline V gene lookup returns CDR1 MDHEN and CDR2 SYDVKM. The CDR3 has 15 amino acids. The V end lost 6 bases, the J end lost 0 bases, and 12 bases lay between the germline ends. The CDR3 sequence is CASRLTPYSNQPQHF. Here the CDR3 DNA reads TGTGCCAGCAGACTAACCCCTTATAGCAATCAGCCCCAGCATTTT.

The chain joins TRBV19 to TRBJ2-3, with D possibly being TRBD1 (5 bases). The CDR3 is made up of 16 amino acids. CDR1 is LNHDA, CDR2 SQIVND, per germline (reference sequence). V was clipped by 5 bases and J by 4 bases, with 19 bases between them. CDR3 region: CASSVLTGANPDTQYF. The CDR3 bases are TGTGCCAGTAGTGTTCTTACAGGTGCGAACCCAGATACGCAGTATTTT.

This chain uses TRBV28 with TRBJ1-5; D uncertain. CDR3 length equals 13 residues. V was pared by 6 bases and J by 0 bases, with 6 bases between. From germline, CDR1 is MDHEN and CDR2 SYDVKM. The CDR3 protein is CASRADSNQPQHF. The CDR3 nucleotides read TGTGCCAGCAGGGCCGATAGCAATCAGCCCCAGCATTTT.

The CDR3 reads CSVALAGVGEQYF. The CDR3 DNA reads as TGCAGCGTTGCCCTAGCGGGAGTCGGCGAGCAGTACTTC. The J gene is TRBJ2-7, the V gene TRBV29-1; 10 positions agree with TRBD2. After removal of 4 bases from V and 6 bases from J, the junction contained 6 bases not matched to a gene. CDR3 length: 13 residues. Germline V gene lookup returns CDR1 SQVTM and CDR2 ANQGSEA.

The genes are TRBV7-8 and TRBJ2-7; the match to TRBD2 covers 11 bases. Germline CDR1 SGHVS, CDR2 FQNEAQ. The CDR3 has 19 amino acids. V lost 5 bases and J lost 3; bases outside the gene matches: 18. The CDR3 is CASSPLGGLAGGPGYEQYF. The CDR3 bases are TGTGCCAGCAGCCCGCTAGGGGGATTAGCGGGAGGGCCGGGCTACGAGCAGTACTTC.

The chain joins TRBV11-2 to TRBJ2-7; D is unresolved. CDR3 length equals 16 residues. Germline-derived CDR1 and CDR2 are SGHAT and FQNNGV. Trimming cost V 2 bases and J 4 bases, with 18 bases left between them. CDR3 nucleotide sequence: TGTGCCAGCAGCTTACCGTCGGCCGCCCCCCCATACGAGCAGTACTTC. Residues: CASSLPSAAPPYEQYF.

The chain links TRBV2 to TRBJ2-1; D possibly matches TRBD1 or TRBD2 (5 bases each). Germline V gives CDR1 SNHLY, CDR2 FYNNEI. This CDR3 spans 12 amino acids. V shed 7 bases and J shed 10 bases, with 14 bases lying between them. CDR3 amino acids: CASMMGPIEQFF. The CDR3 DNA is TGTGCCAGCATGATGGGACCGATAGAGCAGTTCTTC. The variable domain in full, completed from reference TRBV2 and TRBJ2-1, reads EPEVTQTPSHQVTQMGQEVILRCVPISNHLYFYWYRQILGQKVEFLVSFYNNEISEKSEIFDDQFSVERPDGSNFTLKIRSTKLEDSAMYFCASMMGPIEQFFGPGTRLTVL.

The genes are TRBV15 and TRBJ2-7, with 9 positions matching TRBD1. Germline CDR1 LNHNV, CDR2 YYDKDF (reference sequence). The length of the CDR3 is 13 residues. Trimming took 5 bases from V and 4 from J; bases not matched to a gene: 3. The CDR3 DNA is TGTGCCACCAGCGCTGACAGGGGGTACGAGCAGTACTTC. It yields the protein CATSADRGYEQYF.